Following are 2 T cell receptor beta chains from one sample sequenced in a study of blood T cell repertoires in COVID-19. Profiled with immunoSEQ multiplex PCR; TCRdb holds only in-frame clones, not every one. This table has 250,000 to 350,000 clones, roughly 83% appearing once. The sequencing sample was made of peripheral blood. These receptors all come from a human donor with COVID-19, enrolled during active disease. The donor label of this sample is uncertain.

V and J are TRBV18 and TRBJ2-5, with TRBD2 matching over 7 bases. This CDR3 comprises 17 residues. Germline loops: CDR1 KGHSH, CDR2 LQKENI. V dropped 3 bases and J dropped 1; count of bases not matched to a gene: 11. The CDR3 region has the DNA TGTGCCAGCTCACCCTCTCTGGGTAGCGGGCCCCAAGAGACCCAGTACTTC. This sequence encodes CASSPSLGSGPQETQYF.

This chain joins TRBV6-6 and TRBJ1-1; D remains ambiguous. V was pared by 8 bases and J by 3 bases, with 16 bases between. This CDR3 is 14 amino acids long. The germline gives CDR1 MNHNY, CDR2 SVGAGI (reference sequence). The CDR3 sequence: CASRLPGIDTEAFF. The CDR3 nucleotides are TGTGCCAGCCGTCTACCCGGGATTGACACTGAAGCTTTCTTT.